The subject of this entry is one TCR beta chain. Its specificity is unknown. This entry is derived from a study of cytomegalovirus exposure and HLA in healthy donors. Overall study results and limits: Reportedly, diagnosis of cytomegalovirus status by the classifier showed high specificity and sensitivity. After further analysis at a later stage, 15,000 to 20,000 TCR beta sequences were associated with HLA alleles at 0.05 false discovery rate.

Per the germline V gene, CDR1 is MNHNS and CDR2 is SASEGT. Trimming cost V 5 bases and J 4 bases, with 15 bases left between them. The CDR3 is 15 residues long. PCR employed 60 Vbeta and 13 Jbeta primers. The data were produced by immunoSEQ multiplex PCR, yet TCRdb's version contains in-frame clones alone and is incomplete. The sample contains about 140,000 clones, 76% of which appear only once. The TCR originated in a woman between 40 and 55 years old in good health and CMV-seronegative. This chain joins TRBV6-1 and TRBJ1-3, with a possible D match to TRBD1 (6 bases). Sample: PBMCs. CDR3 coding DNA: TGTGCCAGCAGTCCCACAGGGTTTTACGGAAACACCATATATTTT. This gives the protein CASSPTGFYGNTIYF.